The 30 T cell receptor beta chains below all came from one sample that was sequenced in a study of blood T cell repertoires in COVID-19. Profiled with immunoSEQ multiplex PCR; TCRdb holds only in-frame clones, not every one. The table shows more than 200,000 clones, with roughly 89% occurring only once. The sample was PBMCs or T cells enriched from blood (not recorded which). The source of these receptors is a woman in her 30s with acute COVID-19.

CDR3 sequence reads: CASDFDPRAFNYGYTF. The CDR3 DNA is TGTGCTAGTGACTTTGACCCGAGGGCCTTTAACTATGGCTACACCTTC. The J gene is TRBJ1-2, the V gene TRBV12-5, with D unclear. V was cut by 7 bases and J by 1 base, with 19 bases left in between. The CDR3 extends over 16 amino acids. Germline CDR1 and CDR2: LGHNT and FRNRAP.

This chain uses TRBV3-1 (or the pseudogene TRBV3-2) with TRBJ1-1, with 9 bases that match TRBD1. Germline assignment: CDR1 LGHDT and CDR2 YNNKEL (reference sequence). The CDR3 sequence is 14 residues long. The junction had 7 bases not matched to a gene; V was cut back by 0 bases and J by 11 bases. The CDR3 sequence is CASSQEQGAVVAFF. The CDR3 DNA reads as TGTGCCAGCAGCCAAGAACAGGGGGCCGTGGTCGCTTTCTTT.

The rearrangement links TRBV6-5 to TRBJ2-5; 7 nucleotides align to TRBD1. V shed 10 bases, J shed 4 bases, and the junction held 6 bases outside the gene matches. The CDR3 runs to 12 residues. Per the germline V gene, CDR1 is MNHEY and CDR2 is SVGAGI. The CDR3 is CAISQGRETQYF. CDR3 DNA: TGTGCCATCTCACAGGGGCGAGAGACCCAGTACTTC.

J is TRBJ2-1 and V is TRBV11-2, with 11 positions matching TRBD2. J gave up 7 bases and V 5 bases, and 16 bases lay outside the gene matches. This CDR3 region has 18 residues. From germline, CDR1 is SGHAT and CDR2 FQNNGV. The CDR3 spells CASSQSRRIIAGGNEQFF. The CDR3 DNA reads as TGTGCCAGCAGCCAATCTCGGAGAATAATAGCGGGGGGGAATGAGCAGTTCTTC.

The chain recombines TRBV2 with TRBJ1-5; the D is unclear. V was shortened by 3 bases and J by 0 bases, with 6 bases between the two germline ends. This CDR3 has 14 amino acids. Germline CDR1 is SNHLY and CDR2 is FYNNEI. The DNA of the CDR3 is TGTGCCAGCAGTGAGGAGAATAGCAATCAGCCCCAGCATTTT. Translating it yields CASSEENSNQPQHF.

V is TRBV5-4 and J is TRBJ2-2; 7 nucleotides align to TRBD2. There are 16 residues in the CDR3. Germline V gene lookup returns CDR1 SGHNT and CDR2 YYREEE (reference sequence). Unmatched junction bases numbered 3, after V lost 0 bases and J lost 1 base. The CDR3 DNA sequence: TGTGCCAGCAGCTTGGCGGGGAGGGGGAACACCGGGGAGCTGTTTTTT. Protein sequence: CASSLAGRGNTGELFF.

On this clone itself: The germline gene is not matched at one end of the junction; a read error may be the cause. The chain combines TRBV2 with TRBJ1-4; maybe TRBD1 (6 bases). CDR1 SNHLY and CDR2 FYNNEI come from the germline V gene. This CDR3 is built from 14 residues. This CDR3 reads CASSEGGAKEKLFF. The CDR3 DNA reads as TGTGCCAGCAGCGAGGGGGGGGCTAAGGAAAAACTGTTTTTT.

V gene TRBV6-2 or TRBV6-3 combines with J gene TRBJ2-7; 7 nucleotides agree with TRBD1. The length of the CDR3 is 16 residues. The V gene end was trimmed by 0 bases and the J gene end by 1 base; junction bases not matched to a gene: 6. The germline CDR1 and CDR2 sequences are MNHEY and SVGEGT. CDR3 coding DNA: TGTGCCAGCAGTTACTCTCCGGGACAGAAGTCCTACGAGCAGTACTTC. Translation gives CASSYSPGQKSYEQYF.

The chain joins TRBV18 to TRBJ1-1, with no clear D. This CDR3 contains 17 residues. Trimming removed 3 bases from V and 5 bases from J, with 22 bases in between. CDR1 KGHSH and CDR2 LQKENI come from the germline V gene. The CDR3 DNA is TGTGCCAGCTCACCTAGGACGGTCGAACAAGGAGGGACTGAAGCTTTCTTT. Its translation: CASSPRTVEQGGTEAFF.

The chain joins TRBV27 to TRBJ1-1; no clear D. The ends were cut back, 2 bases at V and 4 bases at J, with 8 bases in the middle. The V gene's germline CDR1 is MNHEY and CDR2 SMNVEV (reference sequence). The length of the CDR3 is 13 residues. CDR3 protein: CASSLSGVTEAFF. As DNA, the CDR3 is TGTGCCAGCAGTTTAAGCGGCGTCACTGAAGCTTTCTTT.

The chain joins TRBV30 to TRBJ1-6; D perhaps matches TRBD1 (5 bases). The ends were cut back, 1 base at V and 9 bases at J, with 7 bases in the middle. The CDR3 is 12 residues long. Per the germline V gene, CDR1 is GTSNPN and CDR2 is SVGIG (reference sequence). The CDR3 sequence: CAWSDRRSPLHF. The CDR3 DNA follows: TGTGCCTGGAGTGACAGGCGTTCACCCCTCCACTTT.

In its sample, this clone was seen once. The rearrangement joins TRBV11-3 to TRBJ1-1; tentative D call: TRBD1 (5 bases). The CDR3 runs to 15 residues. From germline, CDR1 is SGHNT and CDR2 YENEEA. The V end lost 1 base, the J end lost 2 bases, and 11 bases lay between the germline ends. The CDR3 bases are TGTGCCAGCAGCTTAGGTGACAGAGGAAACACTGAAGCTTTCTTT. This sequence encodes CASSLGDRGNTEAFF.

The CDR3 sequence is CASSIDVRAEQFF. The CDR3 DNA follows: TGTGCCAGTAGTATAGATGTCAGGGCAGAGCAGTTCTTC. This chain connects TRBV19 to TRBJ2-1; the D gene is possibly TRBD1 (5 bases). The V end was cut by 0 bases, the J end by 10 bases, with 10 bases between. CDR3 length: 13 amino acids. Germline loops: CDR1 LNHDA, CDR2 SQIVND (reference sequence).

This chain uses TRBV30 with TRBJ1-1; D ambiguous. Trimming took 3 bases from V and 0 from J, leaving 2 bases between them. Per the germline V gene, CDR1 is GTSNPN and CDR2 is SVGIG (reference sequence). The CDR3 covers 11 residues. The CDR3 loop is CAWSLNTEAFF. For the CDR3, the DNA is TGTGCCTGGAGCTTGAACACTGAAGCTTTCTTT.

This clone appeared a single time. V usage is TRBV25-1 and J usage is TRBJ1-6; 8 nucleotides line up with TRBD1. With V trimmed by 8 bases and J by 6 bases, 3 bases remained unmatched. Per germline, CDR1 MGHDK and CDR2 SYGVNS. The CDR3 loop spans 13 amino acids. CDR3 in DNA: TGTGCCAGCGGACAGGGTTCTAATTCACCCCTCCACTTT. It translates to CASGQGSNSPLHF.

The chain has TRBV7-2 and TRBJ2-5; no firm D call. Trimming stripped 1 base from V and 5 bases from J, with 11 bases between. There are 14 residues in the CDR3. CDR1 and CDR2 (germline): SGHTA, FQGNSA. The CDR3 loop reads CASSLVAALETQYF. For the CDR3, the DNA is TGTGCCAGCAGCTTAGTAGCAGCTCTGGAGACCCAGTACTTC.

The V gene is TRBV7-9, the J gene TRBJ1-1; a weak D match, TRBD1 (5 bases). This CDR3 region has 16 residues. Trimming removed 5 bases from V and 0 bases from J, with 16 bases in between. Germline-derived CDR1 and CDR2 are SEHNR and FQNEAQ (reference sequence). This CDR3 is CASSPPQDILNTEAFF. The CDR3 DNA reads TGTGCCAGCAGCCCCCCCCAGGACATCCTGAACACTGAAGCTTTCTTT.

This clone was seen just once. The chain is built from TRBV29-1 and TRBJ2-7; 9 bases line up with TRBD1. V gave up 7 bases and J gave up 6 bases; unmatched junction bases: 10. Germline lookup yields CDR1 SQVTM and CDR2 ANQGSEA. The CDR3 length is 13 residues. The CDR3 sequence is CSALNPDRGEQYF. DNA of the CDR3: TGCAGCGCCCTGAACCCGGACAGGGGCGAGCAGTACTTC.

The CDR3 DNA reads TGCGCCAGCAGCAGTAATCGACAGGCCTCTAATTCACCCCTCCACTTT. Translation gives CASSSNRQASNSPLHF. This chain uses TRBV5-1 with TRBJ1-6, with D possibly TRBD1 on 6 matching bases. CDR1 is SGHRS, CDR2 YFSETQ, per germline. The CDR3 runs 16 residues. Between the trimmed V and J ends, which lost 4 bases and 6 bases, there was a span of 17 bases. Variable domain in full (rest from reference TRBV5-1 and TRBJ1-6): KAGVTQTPRYLIKTRGQQVTLSCSPISGHRSVSWYQQTPGQGLQFLFEYFSETQRNKGNFPGRFSGRQFSNSRSEMNVSTLELGDSALYLCASSSNRQASNSPLHFGNGTRLTVT.

This chain links TRBV28 with TRBJ1-5; D not certain. Looked up from germline, CDR1 is MDHEN and CDR2 is SYDVKM. V was trimmed by 8 bases and J by 4 bases, leaving 6 bases between them. The CDR3 loop spans 11 amino acids. CDR3 DNA: TGTGCCAGCGCTACGAATCAGCCCCAGCATTTT. It specifies CASATNQPQHF.

V and J are TRBV6-5 and TRBJ1-2; weak D call: TRBD1 (6 bases). Trimming cost V 7 bases and J 3 bases, with 18 bases left between them. Germline assignment: CDR1 MNHEY and CDR2 SVGAGI. The CDR3 extends over 15 amino acids. This CDR3 is CASIEVGRGDYGYTF. In DNA form, the CDR3 reads TGTGCCAGCATCGAAGTGGGCAGGGGAGACTATGGCTACACCTTC.

The rearrangement joins TRBV6-5 to TRBJ2-7; maybe TRBD1 (6 bases). This CDR3 has 15 residues. The germline V gene has CDR1 MNHEY and CDR2 SVGAGI. V was pared by 4 bases and J by 0 bases, with 13 bases between. CDR3 coding DNA: TGTGCCAGCAGTTTGGACAGTTCCAGCTCCTACGAGCAGTACTTC. Encoded protein: CASSLDSSSSYEQYF.

The chain joins TRBV4-3 to TRBJ1-4, with D maybe TRBD1 (5 bases). V lost 0 bases and J 5 bases, leaving 13 bases between the germline ends. The germline V gene has CDR1 LGHNA and CDR2 YSLEER. The CDR3 is 16 residues long. In DNA, the CDR3 is TGCGCCAGCAGCCAAGATGGCGCCAGGGTAAATGAAAAACTGTTTTTT. This codes for CASSQDGARVNEKLFF.

The chain couples TRBV4-3 to TRBJ1-2; 11 bases fit TRBD1. After removal of 3 bases from V and 8 bases from J, the junction contained 17 bases not matched to a gene. The CDR3 consists of 18 residues. Germline loops: CDR1 LGHNA, CDR2 YSLEER. CDR3 nucleotide sequence: TGCGCCAGCAGCCAGATCTCGCCCCTTGGACAGGGGGCGAGCGGCTACACCTTC. This sequence encodes CASSQISPLGQGASGYTF.

V gene TRBV29-1 combines with J gene TRBJ2-7, with 13 nucleotides matching TRBD2. The germline CDR1 and CDR2 sequences are SQVTM and ANQGSEA. The ends lost 6 bases at V and 1 base at J; junction bases unmatched: 0. This CDR3 is built from 13 residues. CDR3 DNA: TGCAGCGTGGGACTAGCGGGGTCCTACGAGCAGTACTTC. Translated: CSVGLAGSYEQYF.

The sample holds one count of this clone. The chain is built from TRBV20-1 and TRBJ1-1, with D maybe TRBD1 (6 bases). Per germline, CDR1 DFQATT and CDR2 SNEGSKA (reference sequence). The CDR3 has 11 amino acids. CDR3 nucleotide sequence: TGCACCTCGCTCGGACAGCTTGAAGCTTTCTTT. The encoded protein is CTSLGQLEAFF.

In its sample, this clone was seen once. The chain links TRBV4-1 to TRBJ1-1, with D hard to call. The CDR3 consists of 14 residues. Looked up from germline, CDR1 is MGHRA and CDR2 is YSYEKL. The ends were cut back, 4 bases at V and 0 bases at J, with 9 bases in the middle. The CDR3 coding sequence is TGCGCCAGCAGCCTTCAGTACATGAACACTGAAGCTTTCTTT. Its protein product is CASSLQYMNTEAFF.

The rearrangement links TRBV7-3 to TRBJ2-1; 9 nucleotides match TRBD2. This CDR3 region has 15 residues. After removal of 3 bases from V and 7 bases from J, the junction contained 7 bases not matched to a gene. Germline CDR1 and CDR2: SGHTA and FQGTGA. The CDR3 nucleotides are TGTGCCAGCAGCTTGAGCGGGGGGAATCGGAATGAGCAGTTCTTC. Its protein product is CASSLSGGNRNEQFF. Together with reference TRBV7-3 and TRBJ2-1, the CDR3 gives the full variable domain: GAGVSQTPSNKVTEKGKYVELRCDPISGHTALYWYRQSLGQGPEFLIYFQGTGAADDSGLPNDRFFAVRPEGSVSTLKIQRTERGDSAVYLCASSLSGGNRNEQFFGPGTRLTVL.

The chain employs TRBV4-3 and TRBJ2-1, with 13 positions matching TRBD2. The CDR3 spans 16 residues. The ends lost 0 bases at V and 7 bases at J; junction bases unmatched: 3. Germline values: CDR1 LGHNA, CDR2 YSLEER. CDR3 nucleotides: TGCGCCAGCAGCCAAGAAGTACTAGCGGGGGGGAATGAGCAGTTCTTC. This encodes CASSQEVLAGGNEQFF.

The gene calls are TRBV19 and TRBJ2-1, with D maybe TRBD1 (5 bases). The CDR3 loop spans 16 amino acids. The ends were cut back, 2 bases at V and 0 bases at J, with 11 bases in the middle. The germline gives CDR1 LNHDA, CDR2 SQIVND (reference sequence). As DNA, the CDR3 is TGTGCCAGTAGTATAAAAGGGGCCAGCTCCTACAATGAGCAGTTCTTC. This codes for CASSIKGASSYNEQFF.